The 30 T cell receptor beta chains listed next were all sequenced from one sample in a study of graft-versus-host responses after intestinal transplantation. Plating combined approximately 200,000 CFSE-labeled responder cells with approximately 200,000 irradiated, violet-dye-labeled stimulator cells. Libraries were prepared by immunoSEQ multiplex PCR; TCRdb keeps only in-frame clonotypes and omits some of them. This table holds 20,000 to 25,000 clones, about two fifths found once. This specimen consisted of alloreactive CD8+ T cells from a mixed lymphocyte reaction culture, obtained before transplantation. As to subset: CFSE-low proliferating T cells sorted from roughly 6-day pre-transplant mixed lymphocyte reaction (GvH or HvG direction). These receptors all come from a human patient who was an organ donor for intestinal transplantation.

CDR3 nucleotide sequence: TGTGCCAGCAGCTTAGAGTCCGGGAACAATGAGCAGTTCTTC. It translates to CASSLESGNNEQFF. The J gene is TRBJ2-1, the V gene TRBV13; D is possibly TRBD2 (5 bases). V was pared by 1 base and J by 5 bases, with 9 bases between. The germline CDR1 and CDR2 sequences are PRHDT and FYEKMQ (reference sequence). The CDR3 loop spans 14 amino acids. Variable domain in full (rest from reference TRBV13 and TRBJ2-1): AAGVIQSPRHLIKEKRETATLKCYPIPRHDTVYWYQQGPGQDPQFLISFYEKMQSDKGSIPDRFSAQQFSDYHSELNMSSLELGDSALYFCASSLESGNNEQFFGPGTRLTVL.

The chain joins TRBV6-6 to TRBJ2-7; TRBD2 aligns across 13 bases. Germline trimming cut 4 bases from V and 4 bases from J; bases unmatched to any gene: 1. The CDR3 has 14 amino acids. CDR1 and CDR2 from the germline V gene are MNHNY and SVGAGI (reference sequence). CDR3 in DNA: TGTGCCAGCAGTTCGGGACTAGCGGGATACGAGCAGTACTTC. This translates into CASSSGLAGYEQYF.

The rearrangement links TRBV4-1 to TRBJ2-7; possibly TRBD1 for D (5 bases). Germline V gene sequence: CDR1 MGHRA, CDR2 YSYEKL. This CDR3 is 14 amino acids long. Trimming removed 0 bases from V and 2 bases from J, with 8 bases in between. For the CDR3, the DNA is TGCGCCAGCAGCCAAGACAGGGCCCCCTACGAGCAGTACTTC. Its translation is CASSQDRAPYEQYF.

V is TRBV5-8 and J is TRBJ2-1; D possibly corresponds to TRBD1 (6 bases). The germline CDR1 and CDR2 sequences are SGHTS and YDEGEE. V was cut by 2 bases and J by 4 bases, with 10 bases left in between. The CDR3 is made up of 14 amino acids. The CDR3 coding sequence is TGTGCCAGCAGCTTTAGGACAGATTACAATGAGCAGTTCTTC. Amino acid sequence: CASSFRTDYNEQFF.

The chain recombines TRBV6-1 with TRBJ2-6; possibly TRBD1 for D (5 bases). CDR3 length equals 16 residues. V gave up 0 bases and J gave up 4 bases, with 10 bases separating them. The germline V gene has CDR1 MNHNS and CDR2 SASEGT. The CDR3 sequence is CASSEAPGLGANVLTF. CDR3 DNA sequence: TGTGCCAGCAGTGAAGCGCCAGGGTTGGGGGCCAACGTCCTGACTTTC.

This clone turned up a few times. This rearrangement joins TRBV7-2 to TRBJ1-1; tentative D call: TRBD1 (6 bases). Trimming took 2 bases from V and 5 from J, leaving 6 bases between them. The V gene's germline CDR1 is SGHTA and CDR2 FQGNSA. The CDR3 consists of 12 residues. The CDR3 coding sequence is TGTGCCAGCAGCTTAACAGGGACTGAAGCTTTCTTT. Amino acids: CASSLTGTEAFF.

This clone turned up a few times. The J gene is TRBJ1-4, the V gene TRBV11-2, with D uncertain. The CDR3 loop spans 16 amino acids. The V and J ends lost 0 bases and 8 bases respectively, with 16 bases between them. Germline CDR1 reads SGHAT; CDR2 reads FQNNGV. CDR3 bases: TGTGCCAGCAGCTTAGATCCCGTTTGGCCTGGGGAAAAACTGTTTTTT. Amino acid sequence: CASSLDPVWPGEKLFF.

The V call is TRBV4-3, the J call TRBJ2-7, with 12 nucleotides matching TRBD2. Germline V gene data show CDR1 as LGHNA and CDR2 as YSLEER. CDR3 length equals 17 residues. With V trimmed by 1 base and J by 0 bases, 4 bases remained unmatched. The DNA for the CDR3 is TGCGCCAGCAGCCAAGGACTAGCGGGGGCGTTCTCCTACGAGCAGTACTTC. This codes for CASSQGLAGAFSYEQYF.

The chain joins TRBV29-1 to TRBJ1-1; D gene ambiguous. V lost 2 bases and J lost 1, with 2 bases in between. This CDR3 is 11 amino acids long. CDR1 SQVTM and CDR2 ANQGSEA come from the germline V gene. The CDR3 is CSVEQNTEAFF. The CDR3 DNA is TGCAGCGTTGAACAGAACACTGAAGCTTTCTTT.

Regarding this clone: A junction end diverges from the germline sequence, so it may reflect a read error. The gene calls are TRBV10-3 and TRBJ1-5; a possible D gene is TRBD1 (5 bases). This CDR3 is 13 amino acids long. Per the germline V gene, CDR1 is ENHRY and CDR2 is SYGVKD. The CDR3 DNA reads as TGTGCCAGCAGTCAGGGTGTGGCTCAGCCCCAGCATTTT. Its protein is CASSQGVAQPQHF.

This sequence joins TRBV13 and TRBJ2-2; either TRBD1 or TRBD2 may fit D (6 bases each). Trimming left V 7 bases short and J 7 bases short, with 10 bases between. Looked up from germline, CDR1 is PRHDT and CDR2 is FYEKMQ (reference sequence). The CDR3 is 12 residues long. The CDR3 loop is CASNGGYGELFF. CDR3 DNA: TGTGCCAGCAACGGGGGCTACGGGGAGCTGTTTTTT.

CDR3 residues: CASSLDPSGRAGGETQYF. The CDR3 DNA sequence: TGTGCCAGCAGCTTAGATCCTAGCGGGAGGGCCGGGGGAGAGACCCAGTACTTC. This chain uses TRBV7-8 with TRBJ2-5; 12 bases are a match to TRBD2. Germline CDR1 reads SGHVS; CDR2 reads FQNEAQ. V shed 1 base and J 4 bases; nucleotides not matched to a gene: 10. The CDR3 is made up of 18 amino acids.

The J gene is TRBJ2-2, the V gene TRBV7-8, with 7 bases matching TRBD2. This CDR3 is 15 amino acids long. Germline values: CDR1 SGHVS, CDR2 FQNEAQ. The ends lost 2 bases at V and 0 bases at J; junction bases unmatched: 0. CDR3 protein: CASSLLAANTGELFF. CDR3 nucleotides: TGTGCCAGCAGCTTACTAGCGGCGAACACCGGGGAGCTGTTTTTT.

The V and J genes are TRBV27 and TRBJ1-6; no clear D gene. V was pared by 3 bases and J by 7 bases, with 7 bases between. Germline values: CDR1 MNHEY, CDR2 SMNVEV (reference sequence). The CDR3 is made up of 13 amino acids. The chain's CDR3 is CASSLSRNSPLHF. DNA for the CDR3: TGTGCCAGCAGTTTGTCGCGAAATTCACCCCTCCACTTT.

This sequence joins TRBV6-4 and TRBJ2-1, with D unresolved. Trimming cost V 9 bases and J 6 bases, with 24 bases left between them. This CDR3 region has 16 residues. CDR1 is MRHNA and CDR2 is SNTAGT in the germline V gene. The CDR3 loop reads CARKSGVLGQPNEQFF. CDR3 DNA: TGTGCCAGAAAAAGTGGAGTCCTAGGGCAGCCCAATGAGCAGTTCTTC.

The chain couples TRBV6-8 to TRBJ1-2; no clear D. Trimming left V 8 bases short and J 6 bases short, with 16 bases between. The CDR3 is 13 amino acids. The germline V gene encodes CDR1 MNHGY and CDR2 SAAAGT. The CDR3 loop reads CASRNPRRNGYTF. The CDR3 DNA reads TGTGCCAGCCGAAACCCCAGGCGCAATGGCTACACCTTC.

The rearrangement joins TRBV9 to TRBJ2-2, with D uncertain. The CDR3 has 15 residues. V lost 5 bases, J lost 0 bases, and 11 bases lay in between. Germline V gene data show CDR1 as SGDLS and CDR2 as YYNGEE. The CDR3 is CASSGDSSNTGELFF. CDR3 nucleotide sequence: TGTGCCAGCAGTGGCGACTCCTCGAACACCGGGGAGCTGTTTTTT.

This clone was recorded a few times. The V call is TRBV30, the J call TRBJ2-1, with 7 bases aligning to TRBD2. CDR1 is GTSNPN, CDR2 SVGIG, per germline (reference sequence). The CDR3 sequence is 16 residues long. The trim removed 3 bases at V and 4 bases at J, leaving 12 bases unmatched. The DNA for the CDR3 is TGTGCCTGGAGGACCGGACTAGTCCGACAATACAATGAGCAGTTCTTC. Translating gives CAWRTGLVRQYNEQFF.

The rearrangement joins TRBV19 to TRBJ1-3, with 9 bases matching TRBD1. Germline CDR1 is LNHDA and CDR2 is SQIVND (reference sequence). The CDR3 covers 19 residues. After removal of 0 bases from V and 0 bases from J, the junction contained 9 bases not matched to a gene. The CDR3 is CASSIERDRVRSSGNTIYF. The CDR3 coding sequence is TGTGCCAGTAGTATAGAACGGGACAGGGTACGTAGCTCTGGAAACACCATATATTTT.

This clone was seen a few times. This chain joins TRBV28 and TRBJ1-1, with 8 bases matching TRBD1. The CDR3 is made up of 13 amino acids. V gave up 7 bases and J gave up 9 bases; unmatched junction bases: 10. The V gene's germline CDR1 is MDHEN and CDR2 SYDVKM. CDR3 nucleotides: TGTGCCAGCAACCCACAGGGGGGGTCCCAAGCTTTCTTT. Translated: CASNPQGGSQAFF.

This clone was seen only once. This chain connects TRBV6-4 to TRBJ2-1; 10 bases are shared with TRBD2. Germline V lookup: CDR1 MRHNA, CDR2 SNTAGT. The length of the CDR3 is 15 residues. The ends lost 0 bases at V and 4 bases at J; junction bases unmatched: 0. The CDR3 DNA reads as TGTGCCAGCAGTGACTCGACTAGCGGGTACAATGAGCAGTTCTTC. Encoded protein: CASSDSTSGYNEQFF.

The rearrangement links TRBV5-5 to TRBJ2-5; TRBD2 matches at 8 bases. Near its end, the DNA agrees better with TRBJ2-7, so the J call may be wrong. CDR1 is SGHKS, CDR2 YYEKEE, per germline (reference sequence). The CDR3 is 14 residues long. The CDR3 protein is CASSWGLGYYEQYF. CDR3 bases: TGTGCCAGCAGTTGGGGACTAGGCTACTACGAGCAGTACTTC.

The chain recombines TRBV10-3 with TRBJ1-2; D is uncertain. Trimming pared 0 bases from V and 6 bases from J, leaving 5 bases between. Germline CDR1 and CDR2: ENHRY and SYGVKD. CDR3 length equals 12 residues. CDR3 DNA: TGTGCCATCAGTGAGTCGATAGATGGCTACACCTTC. Translating it yields CAISESIDGYTF.

The V and J genes are TRBV7-8 and TRBJ2-2, with 8 bases fitting TRBD1. Germline values: CDR1 SGHVS, CDR2 FQNEAQ. The CDR3 totals 16 residues. V lost 2 bases and J lost 6; bases outside the gene matches: 8. As DNA, the CDR3 is TGTGCCAGCAGCTTACTCCGGACAGGGCGCGCCGGGGAGCTGTTTTTT. As protein: CASSLLRTGRAGELFF.

This clone showed up just a few times. The genes are TRBV6-9 and TRBJ2-7; 9 bases match TRBD1. The ends lost 6 bases at V and 3 bases at J; junction bases unmatched: 3. Germline V CDR1 and CDR2: MNHGY, SVAAGI. The CDR3 totals 13 residues. The chain's CDR3 is CASRGGQGYEQYF. The CDR3 DNA reads as TGTGCCAGCAGGGGGGGACAGGGCTACGAGCAGTACTTC.

The chain is built from TRBV19 and TRBJ1-2, with 10 bases aligning to TRBD1. Trimming removed 6 bases from V and 3 bases from J; junction bases left unmatched: 4. The CDR3 loop spans 14 amino acids. In germline, CDR1 is LNHDA, CDR2 SQIVND (reference sequence). As DNA, the CDR3 is TGTGCCAGTAGCCCGACAGGGGGCGACTATGGCTACACCTTC. As protein: CASSPTGGDYGYTF.

CDR3 sequence: CASSWWGVQETQYF. The CDR3 nucleotides are TGTGCCAGCAGCTGGTGGGGAGTCCAAGAGACCCAGTACTTC. The rearrangement uses TRBV6-1 and TRBJ2-5; the D gene is possibly TRBD2 (5 bases). Trimming left V 6 bases short and J 1 base short, with 12 bases between. Germline V gene sequence: CDR1 MNHNS, CDR2 SASEGT. CDR3 size: 14 residues.

The gene calls are TRBV4-2 and TRBJ2-7; TRBD1 matches at 8 bases. This CDR3 has 15 amino acids. Per germline, CDR1 LGHNA and CDR2 YNFKEQ. The V and J ends lost 3 bases and 2 bases, in that order; junction bases with no gene match: 6. CDR3 protein: CASSHLTQGAYEQYF. The DNA for the CDR3 is TGTGCCAGCAGCCATCTAACACAGGGGGCCTACGAGCAGTACTTC.

The rearrangement joins TRBV5-7 to TRBJ2-3; no firm D call. TRBV5-7 falls under the ORF class, with uncertain function. V was shortened by 3 bases and J by 1 base, with 3 bases between the two germline ends. This CDR3 has 12 residues. CDR3 DNA: TGTGCCAGCAGCTGGGGCACAGATACGCAGTATTTT. Protein product: CASSWGTDTQYF.

This clone was seen only a few times. The rearrangement links TRBV2 to TRBJ2-7, with 9 bases matching TRBD2. The germline CDR1 and CDR2 sequences are SNHLY and FYNNEI. Trimming cost V 7 bases and J 3 bases; bases outside gene matches: 10. This CDR3 comprises 15 residues. CDR3 coding DNA: TGTGCCAGCACCGAAGGACTAGCGATCGACTACGAGCAGTACTTC. It encodes CASTEGLAIDYEQYF.